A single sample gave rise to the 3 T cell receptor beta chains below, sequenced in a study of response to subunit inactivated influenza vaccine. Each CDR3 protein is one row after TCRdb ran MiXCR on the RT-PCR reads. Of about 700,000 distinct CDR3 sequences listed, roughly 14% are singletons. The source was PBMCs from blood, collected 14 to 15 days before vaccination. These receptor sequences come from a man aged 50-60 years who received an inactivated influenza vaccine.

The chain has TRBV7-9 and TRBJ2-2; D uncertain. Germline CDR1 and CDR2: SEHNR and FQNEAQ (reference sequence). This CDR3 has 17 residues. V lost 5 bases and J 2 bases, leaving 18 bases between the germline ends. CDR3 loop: CASSPAKYYTNTGELFF. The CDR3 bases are TGTGCCAGCAGCCCCGCGAAGTACTATACAAACACCGGGGAGCTGTTTTTT.

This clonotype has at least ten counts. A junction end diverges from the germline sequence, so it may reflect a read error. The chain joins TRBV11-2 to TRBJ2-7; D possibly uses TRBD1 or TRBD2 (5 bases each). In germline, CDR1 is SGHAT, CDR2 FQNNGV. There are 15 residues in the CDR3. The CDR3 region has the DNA TGTGCCAGCAGCTATCATTATCGGGGCTCCCACGAGCAGTACTTC. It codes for CASSYHYRGSHEQYF.

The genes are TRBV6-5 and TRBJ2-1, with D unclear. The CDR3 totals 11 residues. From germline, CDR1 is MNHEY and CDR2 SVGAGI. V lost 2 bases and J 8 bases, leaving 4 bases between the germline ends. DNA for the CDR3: TGTGCCAGCAGTTACCTGCATGAGCAGTTCTTC. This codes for CASSYLHEQFF.